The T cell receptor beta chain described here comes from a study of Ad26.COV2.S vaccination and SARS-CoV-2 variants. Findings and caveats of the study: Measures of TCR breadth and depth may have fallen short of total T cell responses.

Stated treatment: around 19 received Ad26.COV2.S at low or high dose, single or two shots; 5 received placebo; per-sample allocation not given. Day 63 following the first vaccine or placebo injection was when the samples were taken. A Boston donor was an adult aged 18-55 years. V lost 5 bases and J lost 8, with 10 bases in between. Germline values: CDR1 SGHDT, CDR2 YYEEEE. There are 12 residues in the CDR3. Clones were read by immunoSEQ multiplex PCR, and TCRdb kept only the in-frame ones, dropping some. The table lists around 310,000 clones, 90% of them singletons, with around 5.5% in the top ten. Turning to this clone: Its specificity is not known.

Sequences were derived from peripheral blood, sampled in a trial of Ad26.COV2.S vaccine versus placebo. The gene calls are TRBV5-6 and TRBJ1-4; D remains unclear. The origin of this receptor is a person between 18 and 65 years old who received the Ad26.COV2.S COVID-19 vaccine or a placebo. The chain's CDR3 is CASSLQGEKLFF. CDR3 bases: TGTGCCAGCAGTCTTCAAGGGGAAAAACTGTTTTTT.